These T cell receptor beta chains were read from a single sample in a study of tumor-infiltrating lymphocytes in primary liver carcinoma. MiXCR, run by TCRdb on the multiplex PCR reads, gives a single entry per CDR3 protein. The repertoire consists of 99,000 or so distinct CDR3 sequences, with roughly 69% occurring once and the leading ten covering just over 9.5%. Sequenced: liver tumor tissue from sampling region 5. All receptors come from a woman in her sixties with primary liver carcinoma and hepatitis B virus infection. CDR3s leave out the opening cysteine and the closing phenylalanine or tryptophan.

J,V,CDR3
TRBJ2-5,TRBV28,ASSFSGEPTQY
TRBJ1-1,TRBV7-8,ASSHRRHPRPKAF
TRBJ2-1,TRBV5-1,ASSSDPSRTYNEQF
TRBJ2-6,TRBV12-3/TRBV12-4,ASGLVTGTGANVLT
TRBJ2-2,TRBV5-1,ASSQGLTGAVTGELF
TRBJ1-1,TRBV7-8,ASSFSRGVTEAF
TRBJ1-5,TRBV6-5,ASRRGDYDNHSQH
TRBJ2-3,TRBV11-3,ASSPNSGHTHTQY
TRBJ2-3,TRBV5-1,ASSLEQTTDTQY
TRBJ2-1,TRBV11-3,ASSPQGSGDNEQF
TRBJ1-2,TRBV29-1,SARGQPYGYT
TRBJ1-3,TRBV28,ASSLSAGVGNTIY
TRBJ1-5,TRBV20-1,SAKDRGGQPQH
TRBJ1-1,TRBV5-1,ASSIWKGRGQGIEAF
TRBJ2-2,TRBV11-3,ASSLDFTGELF
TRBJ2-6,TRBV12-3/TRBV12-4,ASRGLASGANVLT
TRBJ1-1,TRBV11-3,AGSLDGLGGDTEAF
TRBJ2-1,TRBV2,ASIRDRGEEQF
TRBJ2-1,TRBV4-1,ASSQVYYQRRRDEQF
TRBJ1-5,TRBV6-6,VISYQGAGQPQH
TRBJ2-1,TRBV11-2,VGSLEGGSIGEQF
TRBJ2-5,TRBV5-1,ASSLGGSQETQY
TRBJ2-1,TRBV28,ASSTRTSGNLETQF
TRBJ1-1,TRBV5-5,ASSYRGENTEAF
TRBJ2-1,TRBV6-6,ASKRVDTTRSYNEQF
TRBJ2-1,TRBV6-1,ASIRGGQYNEKF
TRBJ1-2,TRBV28,ASSLSGGLHYGYT
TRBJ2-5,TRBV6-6,ASSRYQETQY
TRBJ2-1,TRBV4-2,ASSQAKGLAANGQF
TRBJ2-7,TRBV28,ASGWRGEQY
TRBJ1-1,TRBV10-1,ACSEGSLTEAF
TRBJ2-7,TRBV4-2,TSSQGQGDYEQY
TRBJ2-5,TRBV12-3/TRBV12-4,ASSLWPRKDTGTQY
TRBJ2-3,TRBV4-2,VNSQDPGQGTDTQY
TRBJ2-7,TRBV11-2,ASSAVSRLAGGQEPYEQY
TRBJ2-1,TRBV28,ASSLGTYVFSYNEQF
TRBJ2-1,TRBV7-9,ASSLPGSWEQF
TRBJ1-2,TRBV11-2,ARRQTRASYDYT
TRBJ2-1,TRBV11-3,ASSQDSGKMNEQF
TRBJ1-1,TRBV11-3,ASSLEADTEAF
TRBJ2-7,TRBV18,ASSPKDRGREQY
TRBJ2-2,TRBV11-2,ACSPPQGPTGELF
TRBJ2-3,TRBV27,ASSLTSTDTQY
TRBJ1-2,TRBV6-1,ASQLMGNYGYT
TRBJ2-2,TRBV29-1,RARAGTTNTGELF
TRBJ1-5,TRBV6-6,ASSPRGAYQPQH
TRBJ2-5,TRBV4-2,ASSRSWGREDQETRY
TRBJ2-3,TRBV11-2,ASNLGGLTFTSDTLY
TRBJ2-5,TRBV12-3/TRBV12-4,ASSLLGQGVSLG
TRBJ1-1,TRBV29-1,SVRRGGEDTEAF
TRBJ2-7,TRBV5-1,ASSLGSLQSYEQY
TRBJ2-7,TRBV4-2,GSSQDRGGVGTYEQY
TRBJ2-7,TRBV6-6,AGSDRDLRETYEQY
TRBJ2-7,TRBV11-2,ARSLELAGGEHY
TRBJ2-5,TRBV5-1,ASSGGQGLEETQY